This entry is about one TCR beta chain. The sample holds one count of this clone. It has no known antigen specificity. Within one base of it there is no much larger clone, and no base qualities were kept. CDR1 and CDR2 are read off the germline V gene (reference sequence) as LNHDA and SQIVND. The V end gives up 5 bases and the J end 8 bases, leaving 14 bases in the junction not matched to a gene. Taken from cysteine to phenylalanine, the CDR3 has 16 residues. The read is trimmed to its CDR3 DNA, 48 bases read in frame from base 1. The sample is drawn from a study of blood T cell repertoires in COVID-19 (dated by TCRdb to about 2020). Describing the broader study: Collaborator samples came from the United States, Italy and Spain and covered acute and convalescent phases of COVID-19. The dataset comprised deeply sampled blood TCRbeta repertoires from subjects exposed to, actively infected with, or recovered from COVID-19. A de-identified subject ID, COVID-19 status, age in years and sex were almost always included in the sample metadata. A freely available public database, intended as a resource for researchers studying the immune response to SARS-CoV-2, is where the repertoires were released. The prospective study material was composed of cDNA or gDNA derived from T cells, B-cell-depleted T cells, or PBMCs. HLA class I and class II types, where available, came from metadata supplied by the sample provider rather than from assay-based typing. The samples were drawn from two sources: the first 160 participants of the ongoing ImmuneRACE study, and fewer than 1,500 subjects contributed by 6 global collaborators.

The paper's findings and limits, for the study overall: The amount of clinical and demographic metadata varied by source and participant and was provided uncurated.

Enrolling through a virtual design, the prospective study's participants ranged in age from roughly 18 to 100 years and lived across 24 United States geographic areas. Cohort assignment in the prospective study relied on participant-reported clinical history from a screening survey and a study questionnaire. Recovered participants in ImmuneRACE Cohort 3 were defined as having two consecutive negative NP/OP PCR tests, clearance from a healthcare professional, or resolution of symptoms. Mobile phlebotomists in the prospective study collected whole blood, serum and a nasopharyngeal or oropharyngeal swab from every participant. Over a roughly 2-month period, participants in the prospective study had the option of providing additional blood draws and questionnaires. Before DNA extraction, blood samples from the prospective study were shipped at room temperature or frozen. TCRbeta CDR3 regions were amplified from genomic DNA using the immunoSEQ Assay, a bias-controlled multiplex PCR. On the study's bioinformatics: The number of nucleated cells in each sample was estimated from the amplification of reference gene primers within the assay. To quantify the absolute abundance of each unique TCRbeta CDR3 rearrangement, sequence reads were collapsed and filtered. Productive Simpson clonality was computed per sample as the square root of Simpson's diversity index over productive rearrangements. Sourced from immuneACCESS, this table was stored by TCRdb with only in-frame sequences that have V and J called. A share of the clones is absent; for the studies checked, an unresolved V gene accounts for under half, and the remainder has no known explanation. The V and J calls and clone size come from that table; D and trimming were worked out from the DNA. This sample lists about 350,000 clones; roughly 87% were detected once. Of the sample, approximately 0.99% is held by the ten largest clones.

The specimen sequenced was PBMCs or T cells enriched from blood (not recorded which). The sequence joins TRBV19 to TRBJ2-5, with 10 junctional bases fitting TRBD2. This clonotype was obtained from a woman aged 30 to 39 who had recovered from COVID-19. The CDR3 sequence is CASSFLAGESKRTQYF. The DNA sequence is given as TGTGCCAGTAGTTTTCTAGCGGGGGAGTCGAAGAGAACCCAGTACTTC.